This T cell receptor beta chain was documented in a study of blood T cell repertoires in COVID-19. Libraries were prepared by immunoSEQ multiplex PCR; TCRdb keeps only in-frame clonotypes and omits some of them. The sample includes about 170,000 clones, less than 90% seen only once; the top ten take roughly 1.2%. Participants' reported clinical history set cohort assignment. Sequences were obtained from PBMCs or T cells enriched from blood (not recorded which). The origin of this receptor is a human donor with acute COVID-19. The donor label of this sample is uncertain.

CDR3 in DNA: TGTGCCAGCAGTCTGGGACTAGCGGGCACCACCGGGGAGCTGTTTTTT. It is translated as CASSLGLAGTTGELFF. The chain recombines TRBV28 with TRBJ2-2; TRBD2 aligns across 12 bases. This CDR3 comprises 16 residues. V dropped 5 bases and J dropped 4; count of bases not matched to a gene: 5. Germline CDR1 reads MDHEN; CDR2 reads SYDVKM.